A single sample gave rise to the 9 T cell receptor beta chains below, sequenced in a study of response to subunit inactivated influenza vaccine. TCRdb re-derived calls from the RT-PCR reads in MiXCR, one entry per CDR3 protein. The sample has about 540,000 distinct CDR3 sequences; around 21% are singletons. These same records also appear under a second study, on T cells expressing NK-cell markers. According to that study: UMI-tagged 5'RACE template switching yielded the TCR beta cDNA.

The sample here was CD4+ T cells sorted from PBMCs, taken 12 days after vaccination. The source is a man aged 50 to 60 who received an inactivated influenza vaccine.

V and J are TRBV7-2 and TRBJ1-5, with D perhaps TRBD1 (6 bases). The CDR3 runs 12 residues. CDR1 SGHTA and CDR2 FQGNSA come from the germline V gene. Trimming took 4 bases from V and 10 from J, leaving 11 bases between them. CDR3 region: CASSYGQKPQHF. Here the CDR3 DNA reads TGTGCCAGCAGCTACGGACAGAAACCCCAGCATTTT.

The genes are TRBV14 and TRBJ2-1; the D call may be TRBD1 or TRBD2 (5 bases each). Germline V gene lookup returns CDR1 SGHDN and CDR2 FVKESK. This CDR3 is built from 14 residues. V gave up 2 bases and J gave up 2 bases, with 7 bases separating them. The CDR3 DNA sequence: TGTGCCAGCAGCCAACCGGGACCCTACAATGAGCAGTTCTTC. Its protein is CASSQPGPYNEQFF.

This clonotype was observed a handful of times. CDR3 DNA: TGCGCCAGCAATCTAGCGGGGGGGCCGAGTAATGAGCAGTTCTTC. This gives the protein CASNLAGGPSNEQFF. The chain joins TRBV10-2 to TRBJ2-1, with TRBD2 matching over 12 bases. V was pared by 7 bases and J by 7 bases, with 8 bases of the junction left unmatched. This CDR3 has 15 residues. In germline, CDR1 is WSHSY, CDR2 SAAADI.

The rearrangement links TRBV6-2 or TRBV6-3 to TRBJ2-2, with 8 bases fitting TRBD1. The CDR3 has 12 residues. J lost 3 bases, V lost 10 bases, and 1 base had no gene match. CDR1 and CDR2 from the germline V gene are MNHEY and SVGEGT. In nucleotides, the CDR3 is TGTGCCACAGGGGGCGACACCGGGGAGCTGTTTTTT. Protein product: CATGGDTGELFF.

V usage is TRBV6-1 and J usage is TRBJ2-2; D is undetermined. This CDR3 contains 15 residues. Looked up from germline, CDR1 is MNHNS and CDR2 is SASEGT. Trimming removed 7 bases from V and 2 bases from J, with 14 bases in between. The CDR3 loop is CASTEVGINTGELFF. The CDR3 nucleotides are TGTGCCAGCACAGAAGTAGGGATCAACACCGGGGAGCTGTTTTTT.

The CDR3 nucleotides read TGCAGTGCTAGAGTTTGGGGGTTGGACAGGGGATCCAAAAACATTCAGTACTTC. It translates to CSARVWGLDRGSKNIQYF. This chain connects TRBV20-1 to TRBJ2-4; 9 positions match TRBD1. In germline, CDR1 is DFQATT, CDR2 SNEGSKA (reference sequence). The V segment lost 1 base and the J segment 2 bases; nucleotides outside the gene matches: 12. CDR3 length equals 18 residues.

The sample holds a few counts of this clonotype. This rearrangement joins TRBV3-1 to TRBJ2-3, with 14 bases fitting TRBD2. The CDR3 is 18 residues long. Germline V lookup: CDR1 LGHDT, CDR2 YNNKEL (reference sequence). V gave up 5 bases and J gave up 5 bases; unmatched junction bases: 12. The CDR3 protein is CASSSTGLAGVVRDTQYF. As DNA, the CDR3 is TGTGCCAGCAGCTCCACGGGACTAGCGGGAGTCGTTAGAGATACGCAGTATTTT.

This clonotype occurred a few times. The chain recombines TRBV3-1 with TRBJ2-5, with D perhaps matching TRBD1 (5 bases). The CDR3 has 15 residues. V was shortened by 0 bases and J by 1 base, with 9 bases between the two germline ends. From germline, CDR1 is LGHDT and CDR2 YNNKEL (reference sequence). This CDR3 is CASSQDTGTQETQYF. CDR3 bases: TGTGCCAGCAGCCAAGATACAGGTACCCAAGAGACCCAGTACTTC.

This clonotype was observed a handful of times. The chain links TRBV7-2 to TRBJ1-2, with D maybe TRBD1 (6 bases). This CDR3 region has 13 residues. V was pared by 4 bases and J by 5 bases, with 11 bases between. Per germline, CDR1 SGHTA and CDR2 FQGNSA. In nucleotides, the CDR3 is TGTGCCAGCAGCTACGACAGGACTTATGGCTACACCTTC. It codes for CASSYDRTYGYTF.